The rows below give T cell receptor beta chains drawn from one sample of a study of neoadjuvant anti-PD-1 for oral cavity cancer. Profiled with immunoSEQ multiplex PCR; TCRdb holds only in-frame clones, not every one. This table holds over 11,000 clones, 70% to 80% found once. This specimen was PBMCs, taken after nivolumab (anti-PD-1) treatment. Every receptor here comes from a person aged 35-80 years with oral cavity squamous cell carcinoma. CDR3s include the opening cysteine and the closing phenylalanine or tryptophan. A D gene is named only where the DNA matches it firmly. Part of the rows lack a size; the others show once, few, many or a class for expanded clones.

DNA: TGTGCCAGCAGCGTCCCCGGAATAGGTGAGCAGTTCTTC
CDR3: CASSVPGIGEQFF
V: TRBV9
D: .
J: TRBJ2-1
size: once

DNA: TGTGCCAGCAGTTCCATCCCGCACGAGCAGTACTTC
CDR3: CASSSIPHEQYF
V: TRBV27
D: .
J: TRBJ2-7
size: .

DNA: TGCGCCAGCAGCTTGGCCGGGGTCAGTAAGCAGTACTTC
CDR3: CASSLAGVSKQYF
V: TRBV5-1
D: .
J: TRBJ2-5
size: .

DNA: TGTGCCAGTAGTATAGCCCGGGACACTTCCTACGAGCAGTACTTC
CDR3: CASSIARDTSYEQYF
V: TRBV19
D: .
J: TRBJ2-7
size: .

DNA: TGTGCCAGCAGCCCCCGCCCGGGGGGTTCAGAGACCCAGTACTTC
CDR3: CASSPRPGGSETQYF
V: TRBV7-2
D: TRBD2
J: TRBJ2-5
size: .

DNA: TGTGCCAGCAGCTTAATGGGACCGAGGAATTCACCCCTCCACTTT
CDR3: CASSLMGPRNSPLHF
V: TRBV7-3
D: .
J: TRBJ1-6
size: few

DNA: TGCAGCGTTGGAGCACAGAAATATCAGCCCCAGCATTTT
CDR3: CSVGAQKYQPQHF
V: TRBV29-1
D: .
J: TRBJ1-5
size: .

DNA: TGTGCCAGCAGCCGCTTCCAGTCAGATACGCAGTATTTT
CDR3: CASSRFQSDTQYF
V: TRBV14
D: .
J: TRBJ2-3
size: few

DNA: TGTGCCAGCAGCTCCCCGGACTGGGGTTTCTATCGCTATGGCTACACCTTC
CDR3: CASSSPDWGFYRYGYTF
V: TRBV5-4
D: .
J: TRBJ1-2
size: .

DNA: TGTGCCACCCGGACTAGCGGGGGGAGCACAGATACGCAGTATTTT
CDR3: CATRTSGGSTDTQYF
V: TRBV27
D: TRBD2
J: TRBJ2-3
size: .

DNA: TGTGCCAGCAGTTTGGGAATACACACTGAAGCTTTCTTT
CDR3: CASSLGIHTEAFF
V: TRBV28
D: .
J: TRBJ1-1
size: once

DNA: TGTGCCATCAGTGGACCGGGACAGGACTCCTACGAGCAGTACTTC
CDR3: CAISGPGQDSYEQYF
V: TRBV10-3
D: TRBD1
J: TRBJ2-7
size: few

DNA: TGTGCCAGCAGTTTCGAGGGTGGAGGGACTAGCGGGAGTGAGCAGTACTTC
CDR3: CASSFEGGGTSGSEQYF
V: TRBV27
D: TRBD2
J: TRBJ2-7
size: .

DNA: TGTGCCAGTGGCCCAAGGGGGGATGACACAGATACGCAGTATTTT
CDR3: CASGPRGDDTDTQYF
V: TRBV19
D: .
J: TRBJ2-3
size: .